This TCR beta chain was recovered during a study of T cell responses to AZD1222 COVID-19 vaccine. Study in general: Second-dose intervals of approximately 4 or approximately 12 weeks were pooled.

TCRdb's copy holds only in-frame clones and misses some; the assay was immunoSEQ multiplex PCR. The repertoire includes just over 150,000 clones, around nine tenths of them detected once, and 1.8% sits in the top ten. V gave up 7 bases and J gave up 1 base, with 14 bases separating them. The CDR3 has 15 residues. CDR1 MDHEN and CDR2 SYDVKM come from the germline V gene. The chain carries TRBV28 and TRBJ1-5; D not certain. The sequences come from peripheral blood, collected on day 0 of AZD1222 vaccination. This TCR was recovered from an adult in good health. CDR3 coding DNA: TGTGCCAGCATGGAGGGAGGTGTGAGCAATCAGCCCCAGCATTTT. Protein product: CASMEGGVSNQPQHF.